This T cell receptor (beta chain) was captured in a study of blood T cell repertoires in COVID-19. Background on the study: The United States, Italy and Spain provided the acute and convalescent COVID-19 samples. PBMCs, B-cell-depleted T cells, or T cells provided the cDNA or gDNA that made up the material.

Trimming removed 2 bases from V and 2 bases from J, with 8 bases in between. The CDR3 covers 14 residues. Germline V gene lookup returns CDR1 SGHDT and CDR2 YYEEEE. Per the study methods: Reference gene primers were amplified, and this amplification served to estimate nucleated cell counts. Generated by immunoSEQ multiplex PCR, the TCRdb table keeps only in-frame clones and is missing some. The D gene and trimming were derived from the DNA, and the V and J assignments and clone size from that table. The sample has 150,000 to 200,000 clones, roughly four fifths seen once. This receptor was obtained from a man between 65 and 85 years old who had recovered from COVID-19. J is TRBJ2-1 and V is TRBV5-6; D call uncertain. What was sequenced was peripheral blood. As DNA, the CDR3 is TGTGCCAGCAGCTTTATACTGACCTACAATGAGCAGTTCTTC. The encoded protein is CASSFILTYNEQFF.